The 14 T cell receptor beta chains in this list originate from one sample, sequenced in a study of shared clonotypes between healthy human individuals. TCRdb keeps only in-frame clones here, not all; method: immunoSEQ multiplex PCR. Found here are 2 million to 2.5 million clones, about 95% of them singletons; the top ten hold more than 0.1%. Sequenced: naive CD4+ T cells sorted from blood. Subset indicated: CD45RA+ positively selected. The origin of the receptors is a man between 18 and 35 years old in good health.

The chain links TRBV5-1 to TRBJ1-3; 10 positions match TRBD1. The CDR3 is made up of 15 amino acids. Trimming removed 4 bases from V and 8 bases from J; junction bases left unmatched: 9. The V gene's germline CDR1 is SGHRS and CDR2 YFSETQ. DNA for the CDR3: TGCGCCAGCAGCCCGTGGGACAGGGGTTCAGACACCATATATTTT. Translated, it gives CASSPWDRGSDTIYF.

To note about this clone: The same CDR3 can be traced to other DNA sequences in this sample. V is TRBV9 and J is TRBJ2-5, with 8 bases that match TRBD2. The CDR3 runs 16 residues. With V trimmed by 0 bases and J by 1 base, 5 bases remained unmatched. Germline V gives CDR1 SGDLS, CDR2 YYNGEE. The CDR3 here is CASSVGPRGGQETQYF. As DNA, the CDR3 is TGTGCCAGCAGCGTAGGGCCCCGGGGGGGCCAAGAGACCCAGTACTTC.

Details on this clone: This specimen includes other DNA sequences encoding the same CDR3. The CDR3 loop is CASSVGQNNSPLHF. CDR3 bases: TGTGCCAGCAGCGTCGGACAGAATAATTCACCCCTCCACTTT. The chain is built from TRBV9 and TRBJ1-6, with D possibly TRBD1 on 6 matching bases. In germline, CDR1 is SGDLS, CDR2 YYNGEE. This CDR3 has 14 amino acids. The germline V and J ends were trimmed by 2 bases and 5 bases, with 8 bases remaining between them.

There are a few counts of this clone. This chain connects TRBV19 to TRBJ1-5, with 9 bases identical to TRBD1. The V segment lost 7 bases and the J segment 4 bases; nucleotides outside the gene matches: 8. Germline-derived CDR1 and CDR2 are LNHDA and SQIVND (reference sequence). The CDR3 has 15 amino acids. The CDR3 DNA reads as TGTGCCAGTATAGGTGGACAGGGGTGGAATCAGCCCCAGCATTTT. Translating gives CASIGGQGWNQPQHF.

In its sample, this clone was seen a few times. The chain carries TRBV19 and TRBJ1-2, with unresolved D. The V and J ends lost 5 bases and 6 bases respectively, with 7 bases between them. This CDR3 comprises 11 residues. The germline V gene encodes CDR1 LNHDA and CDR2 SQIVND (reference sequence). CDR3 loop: CASSRGHGYTF. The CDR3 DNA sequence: TGTGCCAGTAGTCGAGGACATGGCTACACCTTC.

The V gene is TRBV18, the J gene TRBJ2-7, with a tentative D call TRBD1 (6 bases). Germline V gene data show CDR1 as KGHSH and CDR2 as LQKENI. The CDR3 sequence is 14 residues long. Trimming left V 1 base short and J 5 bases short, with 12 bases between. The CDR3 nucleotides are TGTGCCAGCTCACCACTCGACAGGAGCCACGAGCAGTACTTC. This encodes CASSPLDRSHEQYF.

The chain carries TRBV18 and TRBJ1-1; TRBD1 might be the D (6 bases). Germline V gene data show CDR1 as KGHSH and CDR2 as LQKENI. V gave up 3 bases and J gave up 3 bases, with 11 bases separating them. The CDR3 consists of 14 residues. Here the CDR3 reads CASSPNRVDTEAFF. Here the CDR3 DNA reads TGTGCCAGCTCACCTAACAGGGTGGACACTGAAGCTTTCTTT.

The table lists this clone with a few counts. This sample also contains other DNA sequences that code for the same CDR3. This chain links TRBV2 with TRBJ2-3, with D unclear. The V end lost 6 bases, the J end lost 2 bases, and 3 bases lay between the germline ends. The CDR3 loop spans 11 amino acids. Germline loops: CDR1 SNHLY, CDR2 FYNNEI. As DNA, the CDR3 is TGTGCCAGCAGAAACACAGATACGCAGTATTTT. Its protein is CASRNTDTQYF.

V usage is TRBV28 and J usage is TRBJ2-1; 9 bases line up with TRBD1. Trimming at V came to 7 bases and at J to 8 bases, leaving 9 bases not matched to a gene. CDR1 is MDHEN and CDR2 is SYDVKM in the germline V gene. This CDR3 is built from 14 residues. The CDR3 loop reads CASIPGQGFYEQFF. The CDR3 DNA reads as TGTGCCAGCATCCCGGGACAGGGATTTTATGAGCAGTTCTTC.

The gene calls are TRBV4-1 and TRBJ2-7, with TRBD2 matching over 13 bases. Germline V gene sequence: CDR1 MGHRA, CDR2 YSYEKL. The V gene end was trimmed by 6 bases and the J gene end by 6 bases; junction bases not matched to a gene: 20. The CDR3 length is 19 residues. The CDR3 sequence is CASSPSLGTSGTSPIEQYF. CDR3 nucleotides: TGCGCCAGCAGTCCAAGCCTCGGGACTAGCGGGACGAGCCCCATCGAGCAGTACTTC.

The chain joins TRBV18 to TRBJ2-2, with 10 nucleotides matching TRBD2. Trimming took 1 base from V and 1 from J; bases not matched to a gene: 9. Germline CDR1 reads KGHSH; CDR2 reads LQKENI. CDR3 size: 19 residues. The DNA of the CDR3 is TGTGCCAGCTCACCACAGGCTAGCGGGAGTGGGATGAACACCGGGGAGCTGTTTTTT. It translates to CASSPQASGSGMNTGELFF.

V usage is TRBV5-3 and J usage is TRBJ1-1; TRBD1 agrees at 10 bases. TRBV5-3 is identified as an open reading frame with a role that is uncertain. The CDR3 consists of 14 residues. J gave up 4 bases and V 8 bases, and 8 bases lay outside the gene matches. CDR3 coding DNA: TGTGCCAGGCCGACAGGGGGCGAGGGCACTGAAGCTTTCTTT. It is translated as CARPTGGEGTEAFF.

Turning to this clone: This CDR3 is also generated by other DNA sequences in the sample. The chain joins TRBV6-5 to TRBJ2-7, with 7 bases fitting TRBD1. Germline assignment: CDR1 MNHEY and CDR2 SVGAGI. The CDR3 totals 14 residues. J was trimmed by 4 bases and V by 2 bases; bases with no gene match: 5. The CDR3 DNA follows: TGTGCCAGCAGTTACCGGGCAGGGGGATACGAGCAGTACTTC. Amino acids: CASSYRAGGYEQYF.

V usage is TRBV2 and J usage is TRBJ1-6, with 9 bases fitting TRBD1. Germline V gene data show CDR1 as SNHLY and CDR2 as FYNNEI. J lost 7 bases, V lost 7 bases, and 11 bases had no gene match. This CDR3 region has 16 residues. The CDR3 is CASMNRGPGSNSPLHF. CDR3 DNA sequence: TGTGCCAGCATGAACAGGGGGCCCGGCAGCAATTCACCCCTCCACTTT.